These T cell receptor beta chains were read from a single sample in a study of blood T cell repertoires in COVID-19. Sequencing used immunoSEQ multiplex PCR; TCRdb keeps in-frame clones, though not all of them. The sample has approximately 250,000 clones, nearly 85% seen once; the top ten hold more than 5.5%. The sequencing input was peripheral blood. The receptors come from a human donor in a cohort sampled during active COVID-19. The CDR3 runs from the conserved cysteine through the conserved F or W. The order of the fields is clone size, V gene, D gene, J gene, CDR3 DNA, CDR3 protein. The D gene is left open where the match is weak. Clone sizes are given selectively: once, few, many, or a class where the clone is expanded.

NA	TRBV7-9	TRBD1	TRBJ1-2	TGTGCCAGCAGCAAGGGACAGGGCCTCGGCTACACCTTC	CASSKGQGLGYTF
NA	TRBV7-8	NA	TRBJ2-7	TGTGCCAGCAGCTCCTGGACAAGCTCCTACGAGCAGTACTTC	CASSSWTSSYEQYF
NA	TRBV4-2	TRBD2	TRBJ2-1	TGTGCCAGCAGCCTCGGACTATCTTGGGGGGGCTACAATGAGCAGTTCTTC	CASSLGLSWGGYNEQFF
NA	TRBV5-1	TRBD1	TRBJ1-1	TGCGCCAGCAGCCCTGGGGACAGGAACACTGAAGCTTTCTTT	CASSPGDRNTEAFF
many	TRBV30	NA	TRBJ1-5	TGTGCCTGGACTGGAGATTCAGCCGGAATGAGCAATCAGCCCCAGCATTTT	CAWTGDSAGMSNQPQHF
NA	TRBV29-1	NA	TRBJ2-3	TGCAGCGTTGAGGAGGGGCGGACAGATACGCAGTATTTT	CSVEEGRTDTQYF
NA	TRBV5-1	NA	TRBJ2-3	TGCGCCAGCAGCTTGGTGCAGGGCACAGATACGCAGTATTTT	CASSLVQGTDTQYF
NA	TRBV9	TRBD1	TRBJ2-5	TGTGCCAGCAGCGTCGACAGGGCCCCGCAACACCAAGAGACCCAGTACTTC	CASSVDRAPQHQETQYF
NA	TRBV11-3	TRBD1	TRBJ1-1	TGTGCCAGCAGCCGTGGGACAGTTAGGGAAGCTTTCTTT	CASSRGTVREAFF
NA	TRBV11-2	TRBD2	TRBJ2-2	TGTGCCAGCAGCTTAATGACTAGCGGGAGCGGGACCGGGGAGCTGTTTTTT	CASSLMTSGSGTGELFF
NA	TRBV2	TRBD1	TRBJ2-7	TGTGCCGGAAGACAGGGCGCTAACGAGCAGTACTTC	CAGRQGANEQYF
NA	TRBV10-3	TRBD1	TRBJ1-4	TGTGCCATCAGTGCCGGGACAGACTCTCGGGGAGAAAAACTGTTTTTT	CAISAGTDSRGEKLFF
NA	TRBV6-5	NA	TRBJ2-7	TGTGCCAGCAGTTACTCTGCAGGAAGAAGCTCCTACGAGCAGTACTTC	CASSYSAGRSSYEQYF
NA	TRBV24-1	TRBD1	TRBJ1-4	TGTGCCACCAGTGCCCCGGACAGGGGAAATGAAAAACTGTTTTTT	CATSAPDRGNEKLFF
NA	TRBV3-1/TRBV3-2	TRBD2	TRBJ2-1	TGTGCCAGCAGCCTCGGCGCGGGGGGGTACAATGAGCAGTTCTTC	CASSLGAGGYNEQFF
NA	TRBV6-5	NA	TRBJ1-4	TGTGCCAGCAGTCCAGGGTTTCTCGCTGAAAAACTGTTTTTT	CASSPGFLAEKLFF
once	TRBV6-5	TRBD1	TRBJ1-4	TGTGCCAGCAGTTACGCAGGGGGCATAGCTAATGAAAAACTGTTTTTT	CASSYAGGIANEKLFF
NA	TRBV16	NA	TRBJ2-7	TGTGCCAGCAGCCCAGCGACTTTCTACGAGCAGTACTTC	CASSPATFYEQYF
NA	TRBV7-2	NA	TRBJ1-2	TGTGCCAGCAGCTTACACAGTAACTATGGCTACACCTTC	CASSLHSNYGYTF
NA	TRBV7-3	TRBD2	TRBJ2-1	TGTGCCAGCAGCTTAACGGCTCGGGGGACTAGCTTATCCTACAATGAGCAGTTCTTC	CASSLTARGTSLSYNEQFF
NA	TRBV11-2	TRBD1	TRBJ1-3	TGTGCCAGCAGCTTAGAGGAGACAGGGACGGGAAACACCATATATTTT	CASSLEETGTGNTIYF
NA	TRBV7-9	NA	TRBJ1-1	TGTGCCAGCACCCCGTCAGGGGCGGGTGAAGCTTTCTTT	CASTPSGAGEAFF
NA	TRBV5-1	TRBD2	TRBJ2-1	TGCGCCAGCAGCTTGGGGGGACTAGCGGAAATTATTAGAGGGAATGAGCAGTTCTTC	CASSLGGLAEIIRGNEQFF
NA	TRBV30	TRBD1	TRBJ1-2	TGTGCCTGGAGTGGGGGACAGGGTAACTATGGCTACACCTTC	CAWSGGQGNYGYTF
NA	TRBV7-9	TRBD1	TRBJ1-1	TGTGCCAGCAGCCAGAATCAAGGACAGGCCGTACCCGCTTTCTTT	CASSQNQGQAVPAFF
NA	TRBV7-6	TRBD1	TRBJ2-7	TGTGCCAGCAGCCCTACAGGGGGCGGCTACGGTTCCTACGAGCAGTACTTC	CASSPTGGGYGSYEQYF
NA	TRBV6-2/TRBV6-3	TRBD2	TRBJ2-1	TGTGCCAGCAGTAAAAGCGGGAGTCTTTACAATGAGCAGTTCTTC	CASSKSGSLYNEQFF
NA	TRBV7-6	NA	TRBJ2-2	TGTGCCAGCCTCAGGGATACGAACACCGGGGAGCTGTTTTTT	CASLRDTNTGELFF
NA	TRBV6-5	NA	TRBJ2-3	TGTGCCAGCAGACGACAGTCCCCTAGCACAGATACGCAGTATTTT	CASRRQSPSTDTQYF
NA	TRBV7-9	NA	TRBJ2-5	TGTGCCACCCTATTACAGAACCAAGAGACCCAGTACTTC	CATLLQNQETQYF
NA	TRBV4-1	TRBD1	TRBJ1-1	TGCGCCAGCAGCCAATCCCGGGACAGGATACAGGAGGCTTTCTTT	CASSQSRDRIQEAFF
few	TRBV5-1	NA	TRBJ1-4	TGCGCCAGCAGCCTGACAGGTTCTGCAACTAATGAAAAACTGTTTTTT	CASSLTGSATNEKLFF
NA	TRBV9	TRBD1	TRBJ2-7	TGTGCCAGCAGCGTAGCGGGGACAGGCACCTACGAGCAGTACTTC	CASSVAGTGTYEQYF
NA	TRBV9	TRBD1	TRBJ2-7	TGTGCCAGCAGCGTCGGGACAGGGTGGTACTACGAGCAGTACTTC	CASSVGTGWYYEQYF
NA	TRBV27	TRBD1	TRBJ1-5	TGTGCCAGCAGCCGGGGACAGGGAGGAGGTCAGCCCCAGCATTTT	CASSRGQGGGQPQHF
NA	TRBV20-1	TRBD1	TRBJ1-2	TGCAGTGCTAGTGACAGGGTTAACTATGGCTACACCTTC	CSASDRVNYGYTF
NA	TRBV6-6	TRBD2	TRBJ2-3	TGTGCCAGCAGTTACTTAGCGGGCACGCAGTATTTT	CASSYLAGTQYF
NA	TRBV6-5	NA	TRBJ1-2	TGTGCCAGCAGTTCGTCTCTCAGGGGCTATGGCTACACCTTC	CASSSSLRGYGYTF
few	TRBV5-6	NA	TRBJ2-2	TGTGCCAGCAGCGCGATGACAGCGAACACCGGGGAGCTGTTTTTT	CASSAMTANTGELFF
once	TRBV28	NA	TRBJ1-2	TGTGCCACCTCGGGGGTCTACGGCTACACCTTC	CATSGVYGYTF
NA	TRBV6-5	NA	TRBJ2-3	TGTGCCGGCTGCTCACAGGGTCCAGATACGCAGTATTTT	CAGCSQGPDTQYF
once	TRBV20-1	NA	TRBJ1-5	TGCAGTGCTAGTCCCCCCAGGGTAGTTGGGCCCCAGCATTTT	CSASPPRVVGPQHF
NA	TRBV19	NA	TRBJ1-1	TGTGCCAGTAGTTCGACCCAGGGCCACACTGAAGCTTTCTTT	CASSSTQGHTEAFF